The present T cell receptor (beta chain) was sequenced within a study of T cell repertoires in cytomegalovirus infection. Study-level background: Researchers turned to recently identified HLA-C-restricted CMV epitopes as well as well-studied HLA-B-restricted ones.

TCRdb analysed the reads with MiXCR anew, one entry per CDR3 protein. Counted here are roughly 500,000 distinct CDR3 sequences, roughly a third occurring once; the ten biggest clones make up under 20%. Germline assignment: CDR1 SEHNR and CDR2 FQNEAQ (reference sequence). This CDR3 region has 15 residues. The J segment lost 7 bases and the V segment lost 5 bases, leaving 11 bases of the junction unmatched. Points on this clonotype: Its specificity is unknown.

The specimen was cultured PBMCs, collected from culture after CMV antigen stimulation. V usage is TRBV7-9 and J usage is TRBJ2-1, with TRBD2 identical over 7 bases. This TCR was sampled from a human donor in good health (CMV status not recorded). Some clones in this sample may be carry-over from other donors' samples. The CDR3 here is CASSPRAGVINEQFF. For the CDR3, the DNA is TGTGCCAGCAGCCCTCGTGCGGGAGTGATTAATGAGCAGTTCTTC.